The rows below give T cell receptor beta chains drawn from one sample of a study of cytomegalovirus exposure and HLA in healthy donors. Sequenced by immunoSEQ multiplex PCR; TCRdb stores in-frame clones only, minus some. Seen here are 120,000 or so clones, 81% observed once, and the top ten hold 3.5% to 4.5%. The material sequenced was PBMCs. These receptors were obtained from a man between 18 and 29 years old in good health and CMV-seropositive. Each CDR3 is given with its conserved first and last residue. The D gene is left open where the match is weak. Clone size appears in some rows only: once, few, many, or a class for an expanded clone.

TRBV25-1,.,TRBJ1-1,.,TGTGCCAGTTATAAGAACACTGAAGCTTTCTTT,CASYKNTEAFF
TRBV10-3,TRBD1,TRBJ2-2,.,TGTGCCATCAGTGTCAACAGGGGGGCCGGGGAGCTGTTTTTT,CAISVNRGAGELFF
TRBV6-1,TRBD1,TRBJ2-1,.,TGTGCCAGCAGTGAACAGGGGGCGAGCTCCTACAATGAGCAGTTCTTC,CASSEQGASSYNEQFF
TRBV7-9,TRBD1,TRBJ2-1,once,TGTTCCAGCAGCCAACTCTCGACAGGGTCAGTGAATGAGCAGTTCTTC,CSSSQLSTGSVNEQFF
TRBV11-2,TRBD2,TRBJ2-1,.,TGTGCCAGCAGCCCGGGGCTTAGCGTAGCGGGAGTTTACAATGAGCAGTTCTTC,CASSPGLSVAGVYNEQFF
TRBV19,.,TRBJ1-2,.,TGTGCCAGTAGTATCGGGGAGAACTATGGCTACACCTTC,CASSIGENYGYTF
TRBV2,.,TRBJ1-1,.,TGTGCCAGCAGTTTCTCAGGTGCCCCTGAAGCTTTCTTT,CASSFSGAPEAFF
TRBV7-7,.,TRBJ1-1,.,TGTGCCAGCAGTCGTACAGAGAACACTGAAGCTTTCTTT,CASSRTENTEAFF
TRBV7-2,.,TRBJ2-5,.,TGTGCCAGCAGCTCGACGGGAGTCCAAGAGACCCAGTACTTC,CASSSTGVQETQYF
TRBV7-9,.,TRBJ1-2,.,TGTGCCAGCAGCGAAGACAGGCTCATAGACTACACCTTC,CASSEDRLIDYTF
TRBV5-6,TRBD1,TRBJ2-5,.,TGTGCCAGCAGCTTCAAGGGGACAGGGTCAGAGACCCAGTACTTC,CASSFKGTGSETQYF
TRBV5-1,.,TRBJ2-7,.,TGCGCCAGCAGCTCTTCTGAGTACGAGCAGTACTTC,CASSSSEYEQYF